The 15 T cell receptor beta chains below were found in one sample sequenced in a study of T cells in Graves' hyperthyroidism and ophthalmopathy. The source material, RNA transcripts, was used to amplify TCR beta CDR3 regions. The HTBI primer set was used in a first-round RT-PCR of the TCR CDR3. TCRdb analysed the multiplex PCR reads with MiXCR anew, one entry per CDR3 protein. Of around 600,000 distinct CDR3 sequences in the sample, around 15% are singletons; the top ten hold roughly 3.4%. Sequencing input: blood. The receptors originated from a woman in her thirties or forties with Graves' ophthalmopathy.

In nucleotides, the CDR3 is TGCAGCGTTGAGGTTAGGGGGCGATCTTCCAGCTCTGGGGCCAACGTCCTGACTTTC. The encoded protein is CSVEVRGRSSSSGANVLTF. The chain is built from TRBV29-1 and TRBJ2-6, with 7 bases identical to TRBD1. V lost 3 bases to trimming and J lost 0 bases; unmatched junction nucleotides: 14. Germline values: CDR1 SQVTM, CDR2 ANQGSEA. The CDR3 is 19 residues long.

This clonotype was counted ten times or more. The CDR3 spells CASAGTGKTGELFF. For the CDR3, the DNA is TGTGCCAGTGCGGGGACAGGGAAGACCGGGGAGCTGTTTTTT. This rearrangement joins TRBV12-3 or TRBV12-4 to TRBJ2-2; 9 bases map to TRBD1. With 9 bases clipped from V and 5 bases from J, the junction kept 7 bases outside the gene matches. There are 14 residues in the CDR3.

Only a few counts were recorded for this clonotype. The rearrangement uses TRBV6-1 and TRBJ2-7; possibly TRBD2 for D (5 bases). CDR3 length equals 14 residues. The germline V and J ends were trimmed by 5 bases and 3 bases, with 14 bases remaining between them. From germline, CDR1 is MNHNS and CDR2 SASEGT. The CDR3 here is CASSSPGNNYEQYF. The DNA for the CDR3 is TGTGCCAGCAGTTCACCCGGGAACAACTACGAGCAGTACTTC.

The chain is built from TRBV7-8 and TRBJ1-2, with a tentative D call TRBD1 (6 bases). The CDR3 length is 15 residues. Between the trimmed V and J ends, which lost 6 bases and 7 bases, there was a span of 21 bases. Looked up from germline, CDR1 is SGHVS and CDR2 is FQNEAQ. The CDR3 region is CASRPQGIPVSGYTF. The CDR3 bases are TGTGCCAGCAGACCACAGGGTATCCCTGTTAGTGGCTACACCTTC. The full variable domain, its missing parts supplied by reference TRBV7-8 and TRBJ1-2, is GAGVSQSPRYKVAKRGQDVALRCDPISGHVSLFWYQQALGQGPEFLTYFQNEAQLDKSGLPSDRFFAERPEGSVSTLKIQRTQQEDSAVYLCASRPQGIPVSGYTFGSGTRLTVV.

This sequence joins TRBV5-1 and TRBJ1-3; 7 bases line up with TRBD1. Trimming at V came to 1 base and at J to 1 base, leaving 5 bases not matched to a gene. The length of the CDR3 is 16 residues. The germline V gene has CDR1 SGHRS and CDR2 YFSETQ. DNA for the CDR3: TGCGCCAGCAGCTTGCGGGCAGGGGGATCTGGAAACACCATATATTTT. It yields the protein CASSLRAGGSGNTIYF.

The rearrangement uses TRBV6-5 and TRBJ1-2, with D possibly matching TRBD1 (6 bases). The germline V gene encodes CDR1 MNHEY and CDR2 SVGAGI. This CDR3 region has 16 residues. Trimming took 0 bases from V and 6 from J, leaving 17 bases between them. The CDR3 reads CASSYSGGRAVDGYTF. The CDR3 DNA reads TGTGCCAGCAGTTACTCGGGGGGCAGGGCGGTTGATGGCTACACCTTC.

This clonotype appeared many times. The chain uses TRBV3-1 and TRBJ2-3; the D gene could be TRBD1 or TRBD2 (6 bases each). This CDR3 has 14 residues. Germline-derived CDR1 and CDR2 are LGHDT and YNNKEL (reference sequence). The V gene lost 10 bases and the J gene lost 0 bases, with 14 bases spanning the gap. The CDR3 DNA follows: TGTGCCACCGCTAGGGGGGCGAGCACAGATACGCAGTATTTT. Translation: CATARGASTDTQYF.

This clonotype showed up many times. The rearrangement links TRBV4-1 to TRBJ2-7; 12 nucleotides align to TRBD2. V lost 5 bases, J lost 10 bases, and 6 bases stayed unmatched. CDR1 is MGHRA and CDR2 is YSYEKL in the germline V gene. The CDR3 sequence is 13 residues long. The CDR3 spells CASSTGLAGRQYF. The CDR3 DNA sequence: TGCGCCAGCAGCACCGGACTAGCGGGACGACAGTACTTC.

The chain recombines TRBV19 with TRBJ2-2, with a possible D match to TRBD2 (6 bases). The CDR3 has 16 residues. V gave up 1 base and J gave up 4 bases, with 13 bases separating them. Germline values: CDR1 LNHDA, CDR2 SQIVND (reference sequence). The CDR3 DNA follows: TGTGCCAGTAGTATAGGGAGGGAGCGGATCACCGGGGAGCTGTTTTTT. Its protein is CASSIGRERITGELFF.

This clonotype was seen ten or more times. J is TRBJ1-2 and V is TRBV12-3 or TRBV12-4, with D possibly being TRBD1 (5 bases). Trimming left V 3 bases short and J 5 bases short, with 10 bases between. The CDR3 loop spans 13 amino acids. CDR3 nucleotide sequence: TGTGCCAGCAGTTTGACGGGGGAGTATGGCTACACCTTC. Encoded protein: CASSLTGEYGYTF.

The chain links TRBV7-9 to TRBJ2-3; perhaps TRBD1 as D (5 bases). Germline lookup yields CDR1 SEHNR and CDR2 FQNEAQ (reference sequence). The CDR3 totals 15 residues. The V end lost 1 base, the J end lost 7 bases, and 15 bases lay between the germline ends. DNA of the CDR3: TGTGCCAGCAGCTTAGGACAGACACCTGCCAATACGCAGTATTTT. Amino acid sequence: CASSLGQTPANTQYF.

This clonotype was seen ten or more times. The genes are TRBV2 and TRBJ2-5, with TRBD1 as a possible D gene (5 bases). CDR3 length equals 13 residues. Between the trimmed V and J ends, which lost 4 bases and 1 base, there was a span of 7 bases. CDR1 is SNHLY, CDR2 FYNNEI, per germline. The CDR3 spells CASSVQGQETQYF. The CDR3 coding sequence is TGTGCCAGCAGTGTCCAGGGCCAAGAGACCCAGTACTTC.

This clonotype appeared many times. The chain joins TRBV11-2 to TRBJ2-5, with 12 bases that match TRBD2. CDR3 length: 16 residues. V trimming: 5 bases; J trimming: 5 bases; junction bases outside the gene matches: 9. CDR1 is SGHAT and CDR2 is FQNNGV in the germline V gene. Here the CDR3 reads CASSPSPSGRGETQYF. The CDR3, as DNA: TGTGCCAGCAGCCCCTCCCCTAGCGGGAGGGGGGAGACCCAGTACTTC. The entire variable domain, with the rest obtained from reference TRBV11-2 and TRBJ2-5, is as follows: EAGVAQSPRYKIIEKRQSVAFWCNPISGHATLYWYQQILGQGPKLLIQFQNNGVVDDSQLPKDRFSAERLKGVDSTLKIQPAKLEDSAVYLCASSPSPSGRGETQYFGPGTRLLVL.

This clonotype was seen repeatedly, ten times or more. The chain combines TRBV5-5 with TRBJ1-1, with TRBD1 identical over 10 bases. This CDR3 has 15 residues. J gave up 4 bases and V 3 bases, and 6 bases lay outside the gene matches. Germline V CDR1 and CDR2: SGHKS, YYEKEE (reference sequence). In DNA, the CDR3 is TGTGCCAGCAGCTGGAACGACAGGGGGCCCACTGAAGCTTTCTTT. Protein: CASSWNDRGPTEAFF.

The chain has TRBV11-2 and TRBJ2-3; a weak D match, TRBD2 (7 bases). Trimming took 1 base from V and 2 from J, leaving 13 bases between them. Per the germline V gene, CDR1 is SGHAT and CDR2 is FQNNGV. CDR3 length equals 16 residues. The CDR3 sequence: CASSLVRGADTDTQYF. The CDR3 coding sequence is TGTGCCAGCAGCTTAGTACGGGGGGCTGACACAGATACGCAGTATTTT.